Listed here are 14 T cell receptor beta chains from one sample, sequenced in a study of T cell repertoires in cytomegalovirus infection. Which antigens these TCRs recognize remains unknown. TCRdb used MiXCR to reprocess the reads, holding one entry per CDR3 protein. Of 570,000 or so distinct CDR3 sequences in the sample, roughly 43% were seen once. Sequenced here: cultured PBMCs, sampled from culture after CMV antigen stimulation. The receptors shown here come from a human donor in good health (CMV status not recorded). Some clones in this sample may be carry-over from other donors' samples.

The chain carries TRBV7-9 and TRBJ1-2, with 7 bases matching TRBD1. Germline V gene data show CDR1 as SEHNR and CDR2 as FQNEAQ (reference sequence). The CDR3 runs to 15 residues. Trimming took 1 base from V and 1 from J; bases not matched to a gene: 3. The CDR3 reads CASSLVGQYNYGYTF. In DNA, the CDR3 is TGTGCCAGCAGCTTAGTGGGACAGTATAACTATGGCTACACCTTC.

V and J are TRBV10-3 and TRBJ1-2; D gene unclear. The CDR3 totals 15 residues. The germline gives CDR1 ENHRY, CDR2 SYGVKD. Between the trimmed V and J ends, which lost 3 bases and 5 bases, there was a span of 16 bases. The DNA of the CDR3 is TGTGCCATCAGTGACCCCCTTCGAGGGAGATATGGCTACACCTTC. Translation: CAISDPLRGRYGYTF.

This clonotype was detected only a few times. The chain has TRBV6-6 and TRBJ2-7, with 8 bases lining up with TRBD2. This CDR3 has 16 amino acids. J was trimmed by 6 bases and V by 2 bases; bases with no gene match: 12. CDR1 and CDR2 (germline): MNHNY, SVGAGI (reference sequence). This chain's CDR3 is CASSYPGGGGFVEQYF. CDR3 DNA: TGTGCCAGCAGTTACCCTGGGGGCGGGGGGTTCGTCGAGCAGTACTTC.

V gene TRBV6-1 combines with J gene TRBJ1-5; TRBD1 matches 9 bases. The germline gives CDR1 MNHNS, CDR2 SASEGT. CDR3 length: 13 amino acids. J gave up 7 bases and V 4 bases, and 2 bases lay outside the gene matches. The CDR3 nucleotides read TGTGCCAGCAGTGGGGACAGGGACCAGCCCCAGCATTTT. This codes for CASSGDRDQPQHF.

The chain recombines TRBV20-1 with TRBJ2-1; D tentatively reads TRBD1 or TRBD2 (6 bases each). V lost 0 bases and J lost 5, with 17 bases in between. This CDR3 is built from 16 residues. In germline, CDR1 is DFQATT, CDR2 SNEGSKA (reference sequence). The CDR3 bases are TGCAGTGCTAGAGATCTAGGAGGGGGGCCTGACAATGAGCAGTTCTTC. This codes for CSARDLGGGPDNEQFF.

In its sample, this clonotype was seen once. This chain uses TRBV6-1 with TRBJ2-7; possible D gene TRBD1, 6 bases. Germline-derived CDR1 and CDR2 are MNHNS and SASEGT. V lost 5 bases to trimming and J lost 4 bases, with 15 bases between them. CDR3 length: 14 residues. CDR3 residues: CASSPRDTIYEQYF. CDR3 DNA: TGTGCCAGCAGTCCCCGGGACACTATTTACGAGCAGTACTTC.

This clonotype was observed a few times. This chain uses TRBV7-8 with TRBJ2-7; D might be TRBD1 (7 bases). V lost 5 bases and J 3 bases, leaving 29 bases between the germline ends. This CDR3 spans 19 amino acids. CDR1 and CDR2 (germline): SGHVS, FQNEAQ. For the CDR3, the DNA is TGTGCCAGCAGCCAACGACCGTCCGCGGGACAGAGGGACCACTACGAGCAGTACTTC. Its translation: CASSQRPSAGQRDHYEQYF. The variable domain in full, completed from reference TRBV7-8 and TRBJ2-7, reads GAGVSQSPRYKVAKRGQDVALRCDPISGHVSLFWYQQALGQGPEFLTYFQNEAQLDKSGLPSDRFFAERPEGSVSTLKIQRTQQEDSAVYLCASSQRPSAGQRDHYEQYFGPGTRLTVT.

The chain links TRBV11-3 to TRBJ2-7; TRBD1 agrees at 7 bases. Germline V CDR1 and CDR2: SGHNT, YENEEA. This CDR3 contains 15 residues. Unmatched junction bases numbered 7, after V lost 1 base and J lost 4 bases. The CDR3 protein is CASSLVLQGIYEQYF. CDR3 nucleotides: TGTGCCAGCAGCTTAGTATTACAGGGGATATACGAGCAGTACTTC.

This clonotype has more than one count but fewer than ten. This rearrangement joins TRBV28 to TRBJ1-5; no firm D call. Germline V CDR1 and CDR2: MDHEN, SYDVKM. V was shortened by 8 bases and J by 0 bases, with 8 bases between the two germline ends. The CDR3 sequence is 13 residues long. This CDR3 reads CASCLYSNQPQHF. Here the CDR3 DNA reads TGTGCCAGCTGCCTTTATAGCAATCAGCCCCAGCATTTT.

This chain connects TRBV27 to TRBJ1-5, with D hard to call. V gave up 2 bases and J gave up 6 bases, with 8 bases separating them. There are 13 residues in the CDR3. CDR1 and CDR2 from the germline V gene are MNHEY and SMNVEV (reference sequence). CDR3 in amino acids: CASSLMPIQPQHF. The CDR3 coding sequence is TGTGCCAGCAGTTTAATGCCAATTCAGCCCCAGCATTTT.

The chain's CDR3 is CASRKDTQYF. CDR3 coding DNA: TGTGCCAGCAGAAAAGATACGCAGTATTTT. The V call is TRBV7-9, the J call TRBJ2-3; D is uncertain. V was cut by 6 bases and J by 5 bases, with 3 bases left in between. This CDR3 comprises 10 residues. CDR1 SEHNR and CDR2 FQNEAQ come from the germline V gene (reference sequence). Using reference TRBV7-9 and TRBJ2-3 for the parts outside the CDR3, the full variable domain is DTGVSQNPRHKITKRGQNVTFRCDPISEHNRLYWYRQTLGQGPEFLTYFQNEAQLEKSRLLSDRFSAERPKGSFSTLEIQRTEQGDSAMYLCASRKDTQYFGPGTRLTVL.

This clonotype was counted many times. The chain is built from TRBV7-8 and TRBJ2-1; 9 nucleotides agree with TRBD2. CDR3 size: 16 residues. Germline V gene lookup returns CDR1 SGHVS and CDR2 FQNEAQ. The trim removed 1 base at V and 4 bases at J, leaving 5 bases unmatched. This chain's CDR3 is CASSLEASGIYNEQFF. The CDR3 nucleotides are TGTGCCAGCAGCTTAGAGGCTAGCGGGATATACAATGAGCAGTTCTTC. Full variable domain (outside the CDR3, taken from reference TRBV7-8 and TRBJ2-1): GAGVSQSPRYKVAKRGQDVALRCDPISGHVSLFWYQQALGQGPEFLTYFQNEAQLDKSGLPSDRFFAERPEGSVSTLKIQRTQQEDSAVYLCASSLEASGIYNEQFFGPGTRLTVL.

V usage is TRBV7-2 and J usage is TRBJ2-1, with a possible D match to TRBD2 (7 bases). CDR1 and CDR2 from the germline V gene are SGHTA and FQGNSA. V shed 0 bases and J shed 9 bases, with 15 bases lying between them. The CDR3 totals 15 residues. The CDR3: CASSLAGGQGSEQFF. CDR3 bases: TGTGCCAGCAGCTTAGCGGGGGGGCAGGGATCTGAGCAGTTCTTC.

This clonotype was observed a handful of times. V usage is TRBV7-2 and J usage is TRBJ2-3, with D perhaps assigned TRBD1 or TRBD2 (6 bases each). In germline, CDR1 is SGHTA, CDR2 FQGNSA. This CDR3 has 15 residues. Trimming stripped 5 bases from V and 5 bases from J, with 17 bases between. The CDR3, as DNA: TGTGCCAGCAGCCCCGGGACAATGGAGGGAGATACGCAGTATTTT. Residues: CASSPGTMEGDTQYF.